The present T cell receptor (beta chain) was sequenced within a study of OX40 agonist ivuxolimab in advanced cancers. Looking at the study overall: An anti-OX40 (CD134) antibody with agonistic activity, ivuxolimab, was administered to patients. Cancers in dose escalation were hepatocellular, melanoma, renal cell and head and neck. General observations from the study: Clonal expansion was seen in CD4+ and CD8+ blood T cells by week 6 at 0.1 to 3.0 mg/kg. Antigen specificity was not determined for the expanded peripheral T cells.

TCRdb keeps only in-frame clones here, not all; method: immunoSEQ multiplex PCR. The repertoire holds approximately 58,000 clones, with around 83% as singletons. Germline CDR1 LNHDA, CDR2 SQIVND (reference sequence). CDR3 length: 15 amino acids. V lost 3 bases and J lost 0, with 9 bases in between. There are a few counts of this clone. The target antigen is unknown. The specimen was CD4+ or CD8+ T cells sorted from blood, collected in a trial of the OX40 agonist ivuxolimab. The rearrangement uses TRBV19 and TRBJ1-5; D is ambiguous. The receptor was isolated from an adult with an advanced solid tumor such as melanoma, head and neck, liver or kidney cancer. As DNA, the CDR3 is TGTGCCAGTAGTATCGGCATTATTAGCAATCAGCCCCAGCATTTT. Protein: CASSIGIISNQPQHF.